Below are 17 T cell receptor beta chains sequenced from a single sample in a study of control samples from healthy donors and cancer patients. Repertoires were generated with immunoSEQ multiplex PCR, while TCRdb's copy carries only in-frame clones and drops some. The sample yields around 140,000 clones, 94% seen once. Sequenced material: blood. The receptors were sampled from a middle-aged man in good health.

This chain joins TRBV9 and TRBJ2-1, with TRBD1 matching 9 bases. Germline CDR1 SGDLS, CDR2 YYNGEE. The CDR3 is 17 amino acids. V trimming: 3 bases; J trimming: 7 bases; junction bases outside the gene matches: 14. The CDR3 DNA reads TGTGCCAGCAGCGCCCCCTCGGGGACAGGGCGTGTAAATGAGCAGTTCTTC. The encoded protein is CASSAPSGTGRVNEQFF.

The genes are TRBV6-5 and TRBJ1-2; D is uncertain. V lost 6 bases and J 5 bases, leaving 16 bases between the germline ends. CDR3 length equals 14 residues. The germline gives CDR1 MNHEY, CDR2 SVGAGI. The CDR3 reads CASSPSPSGYGYTF. In nucleotides, the CDR3 is TGTGCCAGCAGCCCCAGCCCCTCCGGGTATGGCTACACCTTC.

The rearrangement links TRBV27 to TRBJ1-2, with 7 bases lining up with TRBD1. The V and J ends lost 2 bases and 1 base, in that order; junction bases with no gene match: 7. Germline CDR1 is MNHEY and CDR2 is SMNVEV (reference sequence). This CDR3 is 16 amino acids long. The CDR3 sequence is CASSLKTGDINYGYTF. CDR3 in DNA: TGTGCCAGCAGTTTAAAAACAGGGGACATTAACTATGGCTACACCTTC.

This clone was counted a single time. The chain links TRBV15 to TRBJ2-7, with TRBD2 as a possible D gene (6 bases). Trimming pared 1 base from V and 5 bases from J, leaving 15 bases between. The CDR3 has 15 residues. Germline CDR1 reads LNHNV; CDR2 reads YYDKDF (reference sequence). The CDR3 is CATSRGYGAGNEQYF. The DNA for the CDR3 is TGTGCCACCAGCAGAGGGTACGGCGCGGGGAACGAGCAGTACTTC.

The chain uses TRBV5-1 and TRBJ1-1, with 7 bases identical to TRBD1. The CDR3 consists of 16 residues. J gave up 4 bases and V 3 bases, and 12 bases lay outside the gene matches. Germline-derived CDR1 and CDR2 are SGHRS and YFSETQ. In DNA form, the CDR3 reads TGCGCCAGCAGCTCCCTTAAAACAGGGGTCCCCACTGAAGCTTTCTTT. The encoded protein is CASSSLKTGVPTEAFF.

This clone was detected only once. The chain combines TRBV2 with TRBJ1-5; D might be TRBD1 (5 bases). Germline V lookup: CDR1 SNHLY, CDR2 FYNNEI. Trimming cost V 6 bases and J 0 bases, with 15 bases left between them. This CDR3 region has 16 residues. DNA of the CDR3: TGTGCCAGCAGCCCCCCGGACATCGGTAGCAATCAGCCCCAGCATTTT. This sequence encodes CASSPPDIGSNQPQHF.

The chain links TRBV19 to TRBJ1-5; 9 positions agree with TRBD1. Germline lookup yields CDR1 LNHDA and CDR2 SQIVND (reference sequence). The CDR3 has 13 amino acids. V was pared by 5 bases and J by 6 bases, with 2 bases of the junction left unmatched. The CDR3 DNA follows: TGTGCCAGTAGTCGACAGGGGGGTCAGCCCCAGCATTTT. Translation: CASSRQGGQPQHF.

The chain couples TRBV5-1 to TRBJ2-3; 10 bases fit TRBD1. Germline CDR1 is SGHRS and CDR2 is YFSETQ. The CDR3 is 15 residues long. J was trimmed by 1 base and V by 4 bases; bases with no gene match: 3. The CDR3 is CASSRGTGGTDTQYF. CDR3 coding DNA: TGCGCCAGCAGCAGGGGGACAGGGGGCACAGATACGCAGTATTTT.

The chain carries TRBV4-3 and TRBJ2-1; 9 bases agree with TRBD1. Trimming cost V 0 bases and J 2 bases; bases outside gene matches: 8. From germline, CDR1 is LGHNA and CDR2 YSLEER. This CDR3 spans 18 amino acids. CDR3 sequence: CASSQDLRGTGPYNEQFF. In nucleotides, the CDR3 is TGCGCCAGCAGCCAAGATCTAAGGGGGACAGGGCCCTACAATGAGCAGTTCTTC.

The chain carries TRBV7-3 and TRBJ2-1; a weak D match, TRBD1 (7 bases). Germline CDR1 SGHTA, CDR2 FQGTGA. The CDR3 loop spans 15 amino acids. V lost 5 bases, J lost 0 bases, and 11 bases lay in between. As DNA, the CDR3 is TGTGCCAGCAGCCAGGGGGGAGGCTCCTACAATGAGCAGTTCTTC. Translated: CASSQGGGSYNEQFF.

A word on this clone: Other DNA variants within this sample encode the same CDR3. The V and J genes are TRBV3-1 (or the pseudogene TRBV3-2) and TRBJ1-3; D is unclear. Trimming pared 1 base from V and 2 bases from J, leaving 6 bases between. CDR3 size: 14 residues. The germline V gene has CDR1 LGHDT and CDR2 YNNKEL (reference sequence). In DNA form, the CDR3 reads TGTGCCAGCAGCCAAGGGGTCCCTGGAAACACCATATATTTT. Translation gives CASSQGVPGNTIYF.

V gene TRBV27 combines with J gene TRBJ1-1; 7 nucleotides agree with TRBD1. CDR1 and CDR2 from the germline V gene are MNHEY and SMNVEV (reference sequence). V dropped 0 bases and J dropped 4; count of bases not matched to a gene: 2. The CDR3 is 14 amino acids. The CDR3 DNA reads as TGTGCCAGCAGTTTATCTCCAGGGGGCACTGAAGCTTTCTTT. Amino acids: CASSLSPGGTEAFF.

This chain joins TRBV9 and TRBJ2-2, with 9 positions matching TRBD1. V gave up 0 bases and J gave up 6 bases; unmatched junction bases: 9. Germline V lookup: CDR1 SGDLS, CDR2 YYNGEE. This CDR3 region has 17 residues. The CDR3, as DNA: TGTGCCAGCAGCGTAGGAGGGGGGGACAGGGAGCCCGGGGAGCTGTTTTTT. Its translation: CASSVGGGDREPGELFF. Drawing the rest from reference TRBV9 and TRBJ2-2, the complete variable domain is DSGVTQTPKHLITATGQRVTLRCSPRSGDLSVYWYQQSLDQGLQFLIQYYNGEERAKGNILERFSAQQFPDLHSELNLSSLELGDSALYFCASSVGGGDREPGELFFGEGSRLTVL.

This chain connects TRBV6-2 or TRBV6-3 to TRBJ1-5, with no clear D. This CDR3 is built from 15 residues. V was shortened by 2 bases and J by 0 bases, with 8 bases between the two germline ends. The germline V gene has CDR1 MNHEY and CDR2 SVGEGT. The CDR3 here is CASSYGVLSNQPQHF. As DNA, the CDR3 is TGTGCCAGCAGTTACGGGGTTCTTAGCAATCAGCCCCAGCATTTT.

The count of this clone is one. This sequence joins TRBV7-3 and TRBJ2-2; D might be TRBD1 or TRBD2, each matching 7 bases. CDR1 is SGHTA and CDR2 is FQGTGA in the germline V gene. The CDR3 runs to 18 residues. Trimming removed 5 bases from V and 1 base from J, with 20 bases in between. CDR3 in amino acids: CASSPRGGGGLNTGELFF. The CDR3 DNA reads as TGTGCCAGCAGCCCCCGAGGGGGCGGGGGCCTGAACACCGGGGAGCTGTTTTTT.

The V call is TRBV10-3, the J call TRBJ2-5, with D tentatively TRBD1 (6 bases). In germline, CDR1 is ENHRY, CDR2 SYGVKD. The V and J ends lost 0 bases and 5 bases respectively, with 13 bases between them. The CDR3 length is 15 residues. The CDR3 reads CAISESTGTTETQYF. As DNA, the CDR3 is TGTGCCATCAGTGAGTCGACCGGGACAACGGAGACCCAGTACTTC.

The V gene is TRBV6-5, the J gene TRBJ2-5; the D gene could be TRBD1 or TRBD2 (5 bases each). V was trimmed by 8 bases and J by 1 base, leaving 11 bases between them. The CDR3 sequence is 13 residues long. The germline gives CDR1 MNHEY, CDR2 SVGAGI. The CDR3 here is CASLPGGQETQYF. The CDR3 bases are TGTGCCAGCCTCCCTGGGGGCCAAGAGACCCAGTACTTC.